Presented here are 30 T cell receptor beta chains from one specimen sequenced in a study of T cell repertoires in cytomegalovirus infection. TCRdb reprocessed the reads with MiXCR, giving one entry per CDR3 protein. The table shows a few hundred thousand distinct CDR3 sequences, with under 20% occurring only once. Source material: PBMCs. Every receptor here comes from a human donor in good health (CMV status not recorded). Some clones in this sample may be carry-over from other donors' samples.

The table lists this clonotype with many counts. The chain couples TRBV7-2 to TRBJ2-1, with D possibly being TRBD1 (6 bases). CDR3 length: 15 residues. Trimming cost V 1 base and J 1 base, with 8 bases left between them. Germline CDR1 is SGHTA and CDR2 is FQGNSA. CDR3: CASSLEQGSYNEQFF. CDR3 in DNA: TGTGCCAGCAGCTTAGAACAGGGTTCCTACAATGAGCAGTTCTTC.

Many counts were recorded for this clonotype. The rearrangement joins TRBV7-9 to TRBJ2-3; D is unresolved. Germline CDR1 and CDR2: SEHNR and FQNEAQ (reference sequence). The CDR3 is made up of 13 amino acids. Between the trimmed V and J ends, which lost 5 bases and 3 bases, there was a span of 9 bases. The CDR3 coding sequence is TGTGCCAGCAGCCCTCAGGAGACAGATACGCAGTATTTT. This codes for CASSPQETDTQYF. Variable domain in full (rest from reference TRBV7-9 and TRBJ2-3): DTGVSQNPRHKITKRGQNVTFRCDPISEHNRLYWYRQTLGQGPEFLTYFQNEAQLEKSRLLSDRFSAERPKGSFSTLEIQRTEQGDSAMYLCASSPQETDTQYFGPGTRLTVL.

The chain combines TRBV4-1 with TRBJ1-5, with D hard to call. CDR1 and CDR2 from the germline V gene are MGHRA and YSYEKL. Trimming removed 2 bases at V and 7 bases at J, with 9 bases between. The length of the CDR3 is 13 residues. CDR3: CASSQSVRQPQHF. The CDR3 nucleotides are TGCGCCAGCAGCCAATCGGTCAGACAGCCCCAGCATTTT.

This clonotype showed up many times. The CDR3 loop reads CASDWTDSGNTIYF. CDR3 bases: TGTGCCAGTGACTGGACAGACTCTGGAAACACCATATATTTT. The chain couples TRBV7-9 to TRBJ1-3; D perhaps matches TRBD1 (6 bases). CDR3 size: 14 residues. V dropped 9 bases and J dropped 0 bases, with 12 bases sitting between them. Germline CDR1 SEHNR, CDR2 FQNEAQ (reference sequence).

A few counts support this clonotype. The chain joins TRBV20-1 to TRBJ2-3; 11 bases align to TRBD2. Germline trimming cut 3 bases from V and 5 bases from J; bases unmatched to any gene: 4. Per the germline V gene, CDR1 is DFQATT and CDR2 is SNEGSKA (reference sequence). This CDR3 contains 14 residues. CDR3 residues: CSARLAGGKDTQYF. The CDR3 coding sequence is TGCAGTGCTAGGCTAGCGGGGGGAAAAGATACGCAGTATTTT.

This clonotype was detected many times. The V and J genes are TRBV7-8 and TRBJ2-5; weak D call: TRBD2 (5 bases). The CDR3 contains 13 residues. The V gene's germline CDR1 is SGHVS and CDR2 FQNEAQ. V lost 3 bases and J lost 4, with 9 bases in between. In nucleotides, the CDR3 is TGTGCCAGCAGCTTCGGGATGGTAGAGACCCAGTACTTC. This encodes CASSFGMVETQYF.

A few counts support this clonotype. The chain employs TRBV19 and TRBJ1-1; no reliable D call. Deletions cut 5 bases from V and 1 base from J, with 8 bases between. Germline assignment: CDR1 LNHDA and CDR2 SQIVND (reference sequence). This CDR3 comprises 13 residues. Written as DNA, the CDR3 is TGTGCCAGTAGTCCGGGAAAGAACACTGAAGCTTTCTTT. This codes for CASSPGKNTEAFF.

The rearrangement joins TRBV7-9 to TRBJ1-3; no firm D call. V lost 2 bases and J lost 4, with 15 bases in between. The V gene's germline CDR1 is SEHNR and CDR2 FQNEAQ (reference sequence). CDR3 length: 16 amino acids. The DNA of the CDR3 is TGTGCCAGCAGCTTATCTTCGGACTTCCACGGAAACACCATATATTTT. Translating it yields CASSLSSDFHGNTIYF.

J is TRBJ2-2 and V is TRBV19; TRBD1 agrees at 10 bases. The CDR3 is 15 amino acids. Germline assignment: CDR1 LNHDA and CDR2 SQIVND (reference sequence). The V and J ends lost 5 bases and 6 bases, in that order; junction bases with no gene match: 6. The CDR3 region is CASSARTGGAGELFF. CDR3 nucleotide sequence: TGTGCCAGTAGTGCCCGGACAGGGGGAGCCGGGGAGCTGTTTTTT. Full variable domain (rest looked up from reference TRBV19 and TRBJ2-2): DGGITQSPKYLFRKEGQNVTLSCEQNLNHDAMYWYRQDPGQGLRLIYYSQIVNDFQKGDIAEGYSVSREKKESFPLTVTSAQKNPTAFYLCASSARTGGAGELFFGEGSRLTVL.

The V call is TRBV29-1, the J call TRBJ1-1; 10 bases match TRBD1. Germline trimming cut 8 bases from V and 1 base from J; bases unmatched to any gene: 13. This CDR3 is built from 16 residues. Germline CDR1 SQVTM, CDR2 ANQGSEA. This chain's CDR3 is CSSLGQGFMENTEAFF. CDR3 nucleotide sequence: TGCAGCTCCCTGGGACAGGGGTTTATGGAGAACACTGAAGCTTTCTTT.

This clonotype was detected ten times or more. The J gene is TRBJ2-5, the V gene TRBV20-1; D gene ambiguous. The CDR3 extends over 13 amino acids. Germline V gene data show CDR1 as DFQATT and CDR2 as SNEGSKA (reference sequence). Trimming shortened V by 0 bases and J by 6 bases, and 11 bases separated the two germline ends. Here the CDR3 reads CSAREHLGQTQYF. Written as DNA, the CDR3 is TGCAGTGCTAGAGAACACCTCGGCCAGACCCAGTACTTC.

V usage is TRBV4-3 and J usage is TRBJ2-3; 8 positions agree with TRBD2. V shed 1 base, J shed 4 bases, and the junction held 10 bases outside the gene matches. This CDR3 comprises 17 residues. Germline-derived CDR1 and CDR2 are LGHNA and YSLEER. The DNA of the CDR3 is TGCGCCAGCAGCCAAGTCTACGGGGGGGACGTATCAGATACGCAGTATTTT. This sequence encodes CASSQVYGGDVSDTQYF.

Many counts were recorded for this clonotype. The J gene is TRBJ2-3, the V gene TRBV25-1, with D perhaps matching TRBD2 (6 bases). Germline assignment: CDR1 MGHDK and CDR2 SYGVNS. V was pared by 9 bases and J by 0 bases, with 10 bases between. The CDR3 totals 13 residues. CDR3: CARGGTSTDTQYF. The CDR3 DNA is TGTGCCAGGGGAGGAACTAGCACAGATACGCAGTATTTT.

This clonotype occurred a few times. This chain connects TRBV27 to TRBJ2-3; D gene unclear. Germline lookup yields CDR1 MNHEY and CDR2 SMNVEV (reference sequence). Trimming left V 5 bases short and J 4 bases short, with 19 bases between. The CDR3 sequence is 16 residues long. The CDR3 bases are TGTGCCAGCAGTAGGAGACTCGAATGGGTGGCAGATACGCAGTATTTT. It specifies CASSRRLEWVADTQYF.

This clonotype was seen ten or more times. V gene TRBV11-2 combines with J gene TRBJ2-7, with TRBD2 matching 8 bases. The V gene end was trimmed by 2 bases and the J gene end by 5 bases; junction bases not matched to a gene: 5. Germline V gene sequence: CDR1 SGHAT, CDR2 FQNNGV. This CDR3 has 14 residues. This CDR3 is CASSLYQRGNEQYF. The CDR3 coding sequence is TGTGCCAGCAGCTTATACCAGCGGGGGAACGAGCAGTACTTC.

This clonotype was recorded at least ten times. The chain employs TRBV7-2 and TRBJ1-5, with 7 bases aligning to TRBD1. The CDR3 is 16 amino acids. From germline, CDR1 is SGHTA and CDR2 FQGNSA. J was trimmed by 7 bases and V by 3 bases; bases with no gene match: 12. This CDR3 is CASSFVGVGGGQPQHF. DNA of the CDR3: TGTGCCAGCAGCTTCGTTGGGGTAGGGGGCGGACAGCCCCAGCATTTT. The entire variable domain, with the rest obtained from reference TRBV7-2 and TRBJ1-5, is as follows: GAGVSQSPSNKVTEKGKDVELRCDPISGHTALYWYRQSLGQGLEFLIYFQGNSAPDKSGLPSDRFSAERTGGSVSTLTIQRTQQEDSAVYLCASSFVGVGGGQPQHFGDGTRLSIL.

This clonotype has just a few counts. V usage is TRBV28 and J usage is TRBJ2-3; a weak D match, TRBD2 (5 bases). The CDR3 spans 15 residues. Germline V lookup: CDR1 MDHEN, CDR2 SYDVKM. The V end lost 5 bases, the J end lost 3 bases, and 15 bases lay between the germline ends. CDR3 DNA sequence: TGTGCCAGCAGTCCCCCTGGGAGACGGACAGATACGCAGTATTTT. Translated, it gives CASSPPGRRTDTQYF.

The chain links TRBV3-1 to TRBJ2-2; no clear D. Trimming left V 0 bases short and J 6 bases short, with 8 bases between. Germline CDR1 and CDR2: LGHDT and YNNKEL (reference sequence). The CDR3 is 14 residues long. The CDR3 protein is CASSQERGPGELFF. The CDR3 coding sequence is TGTGCCAGCAGCCAAGAGAGAGGTCCCGGGGAGCTGTTTTTT.

CDR3 sequence: CASSYGLGEKLFF. CDR3 nucleotide sequence: TGTGCCAGCAGTTATGGTCTAGGTGAAAAACTGTTTTTT. The chain employs TRBV6-6 and TRBJ1-4; no definite D call. Germline values: CDR1 MNHNY, CDR2 SVGAGI (reference sequence). This CDR3 region has 13 residues. V lost 3 bases and J 7 bases, leaving 9 bases between the germline ends.

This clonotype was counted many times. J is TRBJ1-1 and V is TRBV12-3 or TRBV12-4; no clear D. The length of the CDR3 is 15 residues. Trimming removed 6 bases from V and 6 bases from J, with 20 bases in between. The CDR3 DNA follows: TGTGCCAGCAGGCCCCGGACCGGCCGGAGCGCTGAAGCTTTCTTT. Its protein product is CASRPRTGRSAEAFF.

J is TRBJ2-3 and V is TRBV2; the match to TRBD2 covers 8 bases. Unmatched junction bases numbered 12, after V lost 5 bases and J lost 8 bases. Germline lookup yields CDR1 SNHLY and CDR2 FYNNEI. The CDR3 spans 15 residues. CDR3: CASSPARLASATQYF. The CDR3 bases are TGTGCCAGCAGTCCCGCCCGACTAGCGAGCGCTACGCAGTATTTT. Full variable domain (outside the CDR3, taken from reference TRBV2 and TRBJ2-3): EPEVTQTPSHQVTQMGQEVILRCVPISNHLYFYWYRQILGQKVEFLVSFYNNEISEKSEIFDDQFSVERPDGSNFTLKIRSTKLEDSAMYFCASSPARLASATQYFGPGTRLTVL.

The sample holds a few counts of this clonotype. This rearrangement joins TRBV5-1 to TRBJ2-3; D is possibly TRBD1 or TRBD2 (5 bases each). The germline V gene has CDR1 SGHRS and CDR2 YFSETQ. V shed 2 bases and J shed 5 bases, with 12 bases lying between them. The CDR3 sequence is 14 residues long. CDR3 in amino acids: CASSFEGAGDTQYF. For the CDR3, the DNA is TGCGCCAGCAGCTTTGAAGGGGCGGGAGATACGCAGTATTTT.

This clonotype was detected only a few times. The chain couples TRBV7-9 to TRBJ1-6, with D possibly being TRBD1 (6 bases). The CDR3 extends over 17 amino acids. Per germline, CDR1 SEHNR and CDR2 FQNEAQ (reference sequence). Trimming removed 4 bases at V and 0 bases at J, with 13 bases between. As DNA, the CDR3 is TGTGCCAGCAGCTCCCCCCAGGGGAGCTCCTATAATTCACCCCTCCACTTT. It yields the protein CASSSPQGSSYNSPLHF.

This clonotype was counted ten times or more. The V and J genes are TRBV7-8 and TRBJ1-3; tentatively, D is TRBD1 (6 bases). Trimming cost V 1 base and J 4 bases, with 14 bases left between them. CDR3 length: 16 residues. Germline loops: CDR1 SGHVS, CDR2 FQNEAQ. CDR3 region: CASSLVGGWKGNTIYF. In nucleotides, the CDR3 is TGTGCCAGCAGCTTAGTAGGGGGTTGGAAGGGAAACACCATATATTTT.

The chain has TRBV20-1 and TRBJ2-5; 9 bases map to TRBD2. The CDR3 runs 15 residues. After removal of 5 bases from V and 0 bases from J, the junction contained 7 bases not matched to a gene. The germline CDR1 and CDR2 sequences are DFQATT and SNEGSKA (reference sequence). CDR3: CSAPPSGAYQETQYF. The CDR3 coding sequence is TGCAGTGCTCCCCCTAGCGGGGCCTACCAAGAGACCCAGTACTTC.

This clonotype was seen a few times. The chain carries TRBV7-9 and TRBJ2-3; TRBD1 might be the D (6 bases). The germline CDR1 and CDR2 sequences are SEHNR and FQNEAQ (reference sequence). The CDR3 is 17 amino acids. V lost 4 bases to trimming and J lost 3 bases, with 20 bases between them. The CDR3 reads CASSSPPTGIETDTQYF. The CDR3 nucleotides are TGTGCCAGCAGCTCCCCCCCTACAGGGATTGAGACAGATACGCAGTATTTT. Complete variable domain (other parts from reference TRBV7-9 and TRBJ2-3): DTGVSQNPRHKITKRGQNVTFRCDPISEHNRLYWYRQTLGQGPEFLTYFQNEAQLEKSRLLSDRFSAERPKGSFSTLEIQRTEQGDSAMYLCASSSPPTGIETDTQYFGPGTRLTVL.

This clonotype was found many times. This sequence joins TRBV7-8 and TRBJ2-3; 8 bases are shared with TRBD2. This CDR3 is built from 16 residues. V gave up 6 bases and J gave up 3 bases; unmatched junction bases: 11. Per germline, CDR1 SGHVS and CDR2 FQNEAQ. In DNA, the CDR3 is TGTGCCAGCAGACTCGGGGGGGCCCGAAGTACAGATACGCAGTATTTT. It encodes CASRLGGARSTDTQYF.

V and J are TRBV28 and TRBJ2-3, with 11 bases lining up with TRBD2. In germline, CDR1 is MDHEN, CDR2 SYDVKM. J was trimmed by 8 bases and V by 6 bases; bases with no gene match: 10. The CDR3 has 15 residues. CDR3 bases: TGTGCCAGCAGGGAGATAGCGGGGGGGCCGCTTACGCAGTATTTT. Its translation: CASREIAGGPLTQYF.

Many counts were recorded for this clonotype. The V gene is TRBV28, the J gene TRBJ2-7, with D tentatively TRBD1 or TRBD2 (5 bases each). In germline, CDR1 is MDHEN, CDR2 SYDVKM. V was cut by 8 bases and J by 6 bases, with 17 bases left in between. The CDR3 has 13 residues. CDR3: CASLGTRGLEQYF. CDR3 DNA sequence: TGTGCCAGCCTAGGGACCCGAGGTCTCGAGCAGTACTTC.

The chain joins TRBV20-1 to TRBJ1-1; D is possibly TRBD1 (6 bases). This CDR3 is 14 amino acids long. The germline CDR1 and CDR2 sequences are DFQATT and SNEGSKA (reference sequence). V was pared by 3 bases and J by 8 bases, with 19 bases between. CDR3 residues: CSAREGAGAAEAFF. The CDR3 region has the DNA TGCAGTGCTAGGGAAGGGGCAGGGGCCGCGGAAGCTTTCTTT.